This T cell receptor beta chain comes out of a study of memory CD4+ T cells and cytomegalovirus serostatus. Findings of the study overall: About 40% of the roughly 150 known CMV-associated TCRbeta sequences appeared in CD4+ memory.

Trimming left V 6 bases short and J 1 base short, with 13 bases between. The CDR3 contains 15 residues. Germline-derived CDR1 and CDR2 are SGHRS and YFSETQ. Single viable CD3+CD4+CD8-CD45RO+ cells were sorted as the memory CD4+ T cells. Serostatus was set by detecting CMV pp150, pp28, p38, p52 IgG. Positive selection with CD4 microbeads enriched total CD4+ T cells. In the authors' workflow: After removing out-of-frame reads, 2.3 million or so distinct TCRbeta sequences remained. Profiling relied on immunoSEQ multiplex PCR, and the TCRdb table lists in-frame clones only, not all of them. The V and J calls and clone size are taken from that table; D and trimming were inferred from the DNA. The sample yields about 64,000 clones, more than 70% seen once. As to this clone: Its cognate antigen is unknown.

This sequence originates from an adult in good health and CMV-seronegative. The V and J genes are TRBV5-1 and TRBJ2-2; D is perhaps TRBD1 (7 bases). Sequencing was carried out using memory CD4+ T cells from blood. CDR3 region: CASNHQGGNTGELFF. As DNA, the CDR3 is TGCGCCAGCAACCATCAGGGGGGGAACACCGGGGAGCTGTTTTTT.